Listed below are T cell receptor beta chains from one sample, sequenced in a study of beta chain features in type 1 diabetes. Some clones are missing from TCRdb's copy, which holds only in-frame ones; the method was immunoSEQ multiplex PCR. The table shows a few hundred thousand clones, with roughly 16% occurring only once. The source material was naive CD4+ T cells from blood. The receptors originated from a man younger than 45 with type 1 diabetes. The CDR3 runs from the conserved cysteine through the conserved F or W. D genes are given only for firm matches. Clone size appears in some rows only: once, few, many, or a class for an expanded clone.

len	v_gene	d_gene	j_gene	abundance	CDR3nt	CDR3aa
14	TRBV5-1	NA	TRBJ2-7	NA	TGCGCCAGCAGCCCCGTAGGAGCCTCCTACGAGCAGTACTTC	CASSPVGASYEQYF
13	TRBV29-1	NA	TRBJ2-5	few	TGCAGCGTTCCCAGGGGAGGGGGTGAGACCCAGTACTTC	CSVPRGGGETQYF
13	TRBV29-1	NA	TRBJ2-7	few	TGCAGCGTTGCCGGGGATCGAATCTACGAGCAGTACTTC	CSVAGDRIYEQYF
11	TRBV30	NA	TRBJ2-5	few	TGTGCCTGGACCCCCGGGGAGACCCAGTACTTC	CAWTPGETQYF
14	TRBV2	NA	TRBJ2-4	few	TGTGCCAGCACGCAGGGACTAGCCAAAAACATTCAGTACTTC	CASTQGLAKNIQYF
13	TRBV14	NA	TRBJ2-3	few	TGTGCCAGCAGCTTTGCAGGACCAGATACGCAGTATTTT	CASSFAGPDTQYF
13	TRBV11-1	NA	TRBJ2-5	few	TGTGCCAGCACCCACGCAGGGATGGAGACCCAGTACTTC	CASTHAGMETQYF
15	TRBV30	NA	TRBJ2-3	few	TGTGCCTGCGGAGGGACGAGCGGGAGCACAGATACGCAGTATTTT	CACGGTSGSTDTQYF
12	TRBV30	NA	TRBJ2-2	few	TGTGCCTGGAGTCGGTACACCGGGGAGCTGTTTTTT	CAWSRYTGELFF
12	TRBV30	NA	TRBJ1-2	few	TGTGCCTGGAGTGGGAATCTCTATGGCTACACCTTC	CAWSGNLYGYTF
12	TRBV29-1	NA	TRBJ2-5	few	TGCAGCGTCCACCGGGACCAAGAGACCCAGTACTTC	CSVHRDQETQYF
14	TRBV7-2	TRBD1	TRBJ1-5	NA	TGTGCCAGCAGCGCACAGGGGAGCAATCAGCCCCAGCATTTT	CASSAQGSNQPQHF
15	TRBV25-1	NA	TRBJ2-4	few	TGTGCCAGCAGTGAGAACCGTGATGGCAAAAACATTCAGTACTTC	CASSENRDGKNIQYF
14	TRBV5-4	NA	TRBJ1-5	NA	TGTGCCAGCAGCTTCGCGGGAGACAATCAGCCCCAGCATTTT	CASSFAGDNQPQHF
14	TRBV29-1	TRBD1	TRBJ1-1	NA	TGCAGCGTTGGCTGGCAGGGGGGAAACACTGAAGCTTTCTTT	CSVGWQGGNTEAFF
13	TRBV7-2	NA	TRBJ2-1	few	TGTGCCAGCAGCTTGTTAGGGCTCAATGAGCAGTTCTTC	CASSLLGLNEQFF
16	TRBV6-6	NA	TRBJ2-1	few	TGTGCCAGCAGTTACTCCGGGGGAGGAAGGTATGGTGAGCAGTTCTTC	CASSYSGGGRYGEQFF
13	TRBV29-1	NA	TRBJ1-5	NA	TGCAGCGTTGCCCGCGGGACGAATCAGCCCCAGCATTTT	CSVARGTNQPQHF
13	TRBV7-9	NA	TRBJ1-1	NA	TGTGCCAGCACCTCCCCGGGGGAATCTGAAGCTTTCTTT	CASTSPGESEAFF
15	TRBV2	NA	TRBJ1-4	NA	TGTGCCAGCAGTGCCACCCAGGTGGCTAATGAAAAACTGTTTTTT	CASSATQVANEKLFF
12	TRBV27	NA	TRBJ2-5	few	TGTGCCAGCAGTTTATTAGGAGAGACCCAGTACTTC	CASSLLGETQYF
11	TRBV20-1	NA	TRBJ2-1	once	TGCAGTGCTACAGGGGACGATGAGCAGTTCTTC	CSATGDDEQFF
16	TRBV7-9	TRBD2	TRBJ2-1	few	TGTGCCAGCAGCTTAGCGCTTTCTAGCGGGAGGAATGAGCAGTTCTTC	CASSLALSSGRNEQFF
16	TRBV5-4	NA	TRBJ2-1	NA	TGTGCCAGCAGCTTGGGAACAGGGAGCTCCTACAATGAGCAGTTCTTC	CASSLGTGSSYNEQFF
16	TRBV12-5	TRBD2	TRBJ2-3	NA	TGTGCTAGTGCCATAAATAGCGGGAAGCCCACAGATACGCAGTATTTT	CASAINSGKPTDTQYF
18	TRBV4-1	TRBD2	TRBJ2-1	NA	TGCGCCAGCAGCCAAGATTTGTTTGGACTAGCGGGAGCTGGAGAGCAGTTCTTC	CASSQDLFGLAGAGEQFF
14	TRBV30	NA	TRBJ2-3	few	TGTGCCTGGATGGAGGGGGGTGGCACAGATACGCAGTATTTT	CAWMEGGGTDTQYF
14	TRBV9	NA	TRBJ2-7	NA	TGTGCCAGCAGCACTGGCGTTTCCTCCTACGAGCAGTACTTC	CASSTGVSSYEQYF
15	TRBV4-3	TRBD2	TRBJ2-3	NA	TGCGCCAGCAGTCATTCAGGCGGGAGTGGAGATACGCAGTATTTT	CASSHSGGSGDTQYF
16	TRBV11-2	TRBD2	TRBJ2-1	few	TGTGCCAGCAGTCGACGACTAGCGGGAGGGGTCAATGAGCAGTTCTTC	CASSRRLAGGVNEQFF
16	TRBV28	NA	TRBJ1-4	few	TGTGCCAGCAGCCCCGGAGGACGCCGGCGAGATGAAAAACTGTTTTTT	CASSPGGRRRDEKLFF
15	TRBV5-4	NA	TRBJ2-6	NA	TGTGCCAGCAGCCTGGCGAACTCTGGGGCCAACGTCCTGACTTTC	CASSLANSGANVLTF
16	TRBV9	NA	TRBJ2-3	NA	TGTGCCAGCAGCGTAGGCAGGACCCCTAGCACAGATACGCAGTATTTT	CASSVGRTPSTDTQYF
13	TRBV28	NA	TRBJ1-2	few	TGTGCCAGCAGGCCCACTCCGAGTTCTGGCTACACCTTC	CASRPTPSSGYTF
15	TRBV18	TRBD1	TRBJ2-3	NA	TGTGCCAGCTCATCCCGACAGGGGCTCACAGATACGCAGTATTTT	CASSSRQGLTDTQYF
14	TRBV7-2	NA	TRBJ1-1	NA	TGTGCCAGCAGCGTCTCTGGCGGTCGTACTGAAGCTTTCTTT	CASSVSGGRTEAFF
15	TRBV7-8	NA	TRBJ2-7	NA	TGTGCCAGCAGTCCTTCCCCTCTGAGCTCCTACGAGCAGTACTTC	CASSPSPLSSYEQYF